This T cell receptor beta chain emerged from a study of cytomegalovirus exposure and HLA in healthy donors. Looked up from germline, CDR1 is MNHEY and CDR2 is SVGAGI. CDR3 size: 15 residues. V lost 5 bases to trimming and J lost 0 bases, with 13 bases between them. Use of 60 Vbeta and 13 Jbeta primers characterized the PCR. Clones were sequenced by immunoSEQ multiplex PCR, and TCRdb holds only the in-frame ones, with some missing. The sample has 150,000 or so clones; about 80% are singletons. The chain joins TRBV6-5 to TRBJ1-2; D gene unclear. The source material was PBMCs. The source of this sequence is a man over 45 in good health and CMV-seropositive. The CDR3 here is CASSQDQRANYGYTF. DNA for the CDR3: TGTGCCAGCAGTCAGGACCAGAGGGCTAACTATGGCTACACCTTC.